This T cell receptor beta chain emerged from a study of vaccination and CD4 T cells after COVID-19. At the level of the study: Nasal swab PCR detected SARS-CoV-2 in convalescent patients; under 10 had mild disease, one severe.

The J segment lost 8 bases and the V segment lost 4 bases, leaving 8 bases of the junction unmatched. In germline, CDR1 is MDHEN, CDR2 SYDVKM. CDR3 length: 14 amino acids. TCRdb re-called the PCR reads with MiXCR, one entry per CDR3 protein. The sample lists around 20,000 distinct CDR3 sequences, less than 70% occurring once. Sample: CD4+ T cells from blood, taken after SARS-CoV-2 vaccination. This chain uses TRBV28 with TRBJ1-2; 9 bases are shared with TRBD1. The sequence was obtained from a human donor who had recovered from COVID-19. CDR3 DNA: TGTGCCAGCAGTTCCGGGACAGGGTCTGGGGGCTACACCTTC. Translated, it gives CASSSGTGSGGYTF.